This TCR beta chain was recorded in a study of prognosis after radiotherapy for stage I lung cancer. At the level of the study: Median age was around 70 years (roughly 53 to 85) among about 13 men and several women. No patient was treated with concurrent therapy while undergoing stereotactic body radiotherapy. Findings and caveats of the study: When patients developed distant metastases, their Shannon entropy after stereotactic body radiation therapy was lower.

This CDR3 spans 14 amino acids. After removal of 5 bases from V and 3 bases from J, the junction contained 6 bases not matched to a gene. The genomic DNA TCR beta CDR3 region underwent two rounds of multiplex PCR. Primers were specific to each TRBV and TRBJ gene in first-round PCR. TCRdb passed the multiplex PCR reads through MiXCR, listing each CDR3 protein once. Of roughly 14,000 distinct CDR3 sequences in the sample, about 27% were seen once. In this sample, this clonotype is medium-sized (0.01 to 0.1%). The antigen is unknown. The clonotype was recovered from a donor aged 50 or older with non-small cell lung cancer. The sequences come from PBMCs, collected before or after stereotactic body radiation therapy (not recorded which). J is TRBJ2-7 and V is TRBV12-3 or TRBV12-4; 8 bases align to TRBD2. The CDR3, as DNA: TGTGCCAGCAGTCGGGGGGGACAATACTACGAGCAGTACTTC. Amino acids: CASSRGGQYYEQYF.